The clone carrying this TCR beta chain was seen a single time. TCRdb passed the RT-PCR reads through MiXCR, listing each CDR3 protein once. The table shows approximately 720,000 distinct CDR3 sequences, with approximately 15% occurring only once. Looked up from germline, CDR1 is SNHLY and CDR2 is FYNNEI. The CDR3 covers 14 residues. V lost 2 bases and J 7 bases, leaving 11 bases between the germline ends. This clonotype was sampled from a female donor in good health, serving as a healthy control. The V gene is TRBV2, the J gene TRBJ2-2; D not certain. Sequencing input: memory CD4+ T cells from blood. The CDR3 loop is CASSERLSFGELFF. In DNA form, the CDR3 reads TGTGCCAGCAGTGAAAGGCTCTCCTTCGGGGAGCTGTTTTTT.